These T cell receptor beta chains were read from a single sample in a study of vaccination and CD4 T cells after COVID-19. TCRdb fed the PCR reads into MiXCR, producing one record per CDR3 protein. The repertoire holds approximately 15,000 distinct CDR3 sequences, over 55% seen once, with under 6.5% in the top ten. Their specific antigens are unknown. Sequencing was performed on CD4+ T cells from blood, cultured in vitro, taken after SARS-CoV-2 vaccination. The origin of the receptors is a human donor who had recovered from COVID-19. CDR3s include the opening cysteine and the closing phenylalanine or tryptophan. D genes are given only for firm matches. The size of a clone is reported for some rows only, either as once, few or many, or as a class for expanded clones.

v_call: TRBV28; d_call: -; clone_size: -; cdr3_length: 13; j_call: TRBJ2-7; cdr3_nt: TGTGCCAGCAGCCCCATCAGCTCCTACGAGCAGTACTTC; cdr3_aa: CASSPISSYEQYF
v_call: TRBV20-1; d_call: -; clone_size: few; cdr3_length: 9; j_call: TRBJ1-2; cdr3_nt: TGCAGTGCTAGTAATGGCTACACCTTC; cdr3_aa: CSASNGYTF
v_call: TRBV7-7; d_call: TRBD2; clone_size: -; cdr3_length: 13; j_call: TRBJ2-1; cdr3_nt: TGTGCCAGCAGCTTGAGCGGGAGTGATGAGCAGTTCTTC; cdr3_aa: CASSLSGSDEQFF
v_call: TRBV19; d_call: TRBD1; clone_size: few; cdr3_length: 16; j_call: TRBJ1-2; cdr3_nt: TGTGCCAGTAGTGCGAAAGGACAGGGGGCCCACTATGGCTACACCTTC; cdr3_aa: CASSAKGQGAHYGYTF
v_call: TRBV7-9; d_call: -; clone_size: few; cdr3_length: 12; j_call: TRBJ1-3; cdr3_nt: TGTGCCAGCAGCTTAGGGGGAAACACCATATATTTT; cdr3_aa: CASSLGGNTIYF
v_call: TRBV30; d_call: -; clone_size: -; cdr3_length: 13; j_call: TRBJ1-2; cdr3_nt: TGTGCCTGGAGTAACGGAGGCACCTATGGCTACACCTTC; cdr3_aa: CAWSNGGTYGYTF
v_call: TRBV18; d_call: -; clone_size: few; cdr3_length: 15; j_call: TRBJ1-1; cdr3_nt: TGTGCCAGCTCACCAGCGGGGGCCGACAACACTGAAGCTTTCTTT; cdr3_aa: CASSPAGADNTEAFF
v_call: TRBV20-1; d_call: TRBD2; clone_size: -; cdr3_length: 13; j_call: TRBJ2-7; cdr3_nt: TGCAGTGCTGAGACTAGCGGGAGTTACGAGCAGTACTTC; cdr3_aa: CSAETSGSYEQYF
v_call: TRBV9; d_call: TRBD1; clone_size: -; cdr3_length: 14; j_call: TRBJ1-5; cdr3_nt: TGTGCCAGCAGCGTTGGGGACAGGGGAACGCCCCAGCATTTT; cdr3_aa: CASSVGDRGTPQHF
v_call: TRBV20-1; d_call: TRBD2; clone_size: -; cdr3_length: 16; j_call: TRBJ2-4; cdr3_nt: TGCAGTGTAGGGGCGGGGGGCTACCGGGCCAAAAACATTCAGTACTTC; cdr3_aa: CSVGAGGYRAKNIQYF
v_call: TRBV11-3; d_call: -; clone_size: few; cdr3_length: 13; j_call: TRBJ1-6; cdr3_nt: TGTGCCAGCAGCCCTCGGAATAATTCACCCCTCCACTTT; cdr3_aa: CASSPRNNSPLHF
v_call: TRBV11-1; d_call: TRBD1; clone_size: -; cdr3_length: 15; j_call: TRBJ2-7; cdr3_nt: TGTGCCAGCAGCTTAAACTCCGGGACAGGGGGGGAGCAGTACTTC; cdr3_aa: CASSLNSGTGGEQYF
v_call: TRBV4-3; d_call: -; clone_size: -; cdr3_length: 16; j_call: TRBJ1-3; cdr3_nt: TGCGCCCGTCTCGACCCGTGGAGGACAAGAGCAAACACCATATATTTT; cdr3_aa: CARLDPWRTRANTIYF
v_call: TRBV6-1; d_call: -; clone_size: -; cdr3_length: 15; j_call: TRBJ1-3; cdr3_nt: TGTGCCAGCAGTGAGTCCGGATTATTAGGAAACACCATATATTTT; cdr3_aa: CASSESGLLGNTIYF
v_call: TRBV20-1; d_call: -; clone_size: -; cdr3_length: 15; j_call: TRBJ2-7; cdr3_nt: TGCAGTGCTAGAGGGGGAGCAGTCAGCTCCTACGAGCAGTACTTC; cdr3_aa: CSARGGAVSSYEQYF
v_call: TRBV6-1; d_call: -; clone_size: -; cdr3_length: 15; j_call: TRBJ2-1; cdr3_nt: TGTGCCAGCCGTGAACTGGGGGGCTCCTACAATGAGCAGTTCTTC; cdr3_aa: CASRELGGSYNEQFF
v_call: TRBV10-1; d_call: TRBD1; clone_size: -; cdr3_length: 13; j_call: TRBJ1-1; cdr3_nt: TGCGCCAGCAGGAATGAGGGACAGCATGAAGCTTTCTTT; cdr3_aa: CASRNEGQHEAFF
v_call: TRBV6-1; d_call: TRBD1; clone_size: -; cdr3_length: 17; j_call: TRBJ1-1; cdr3_nt: TGTGCCAGCAGGGCGCCCGGGACAGGGGGCGCGAACACTGAAGCTTTCTTT; cdr3_aa: CASRAPGTGGANTEAFF
v_call: TRBV6-5; d_call: -; clone_size: few; cdr3_length: 15; j_call: TRBJ2-3; cdr3_nt: TGTGCCAGCAGTTACTGGAGAGGGGGCACAGATACGCAGTATTTT; cdr3_aa: CASSYWRGGTDTQYF
v_call: TRBV7-2; d_call: -; clone_size: -; cdr3_length: 17; j_call: TRBJ2-1; cdr3_nt: TGTGCCAGCAGCGAAACACGTCCTGGGACCCGCCACAATGAGCAGTTCTTC; cdr3_aa: CASSETRPGTRHNEQFF
v_call: TRBV4-3; d_call: -; clone_size: -; cdr3_length: 13; j_call: TRBJ1-1; cdr3_nt: TGCGCCAGCAGTCCAACTGTAGGGACTGAAGCTTTCTTT; cdr3_aa: CASSPTVGTEAFF
v_call: TRBV20-1; d_call: -; clone_size: -; cdr3_length: 13; j_call: TRBJ1-1; cdr3_nt: TGCAGTGCTCCCCCCAATTTGAACACTGAAGCTTTCTTT; cdr3_aa: CSAPPNLNTEAFF